This TCR beta chain was identified during a study of T cells after yellow fever vaccination. Trimming shortened V by 1 base and J by 5 bases, and 20 bases separated the two germline ends. CDR1 and CDR2 (germline): KGHSH, LQKENI. There are 17 residues in the CDR3. In its sample, this clonotype was seen a few times. TCRdb re-derived calls from the 5' RACE reads in MiXCR, one entry per CDR3 protein. The sample lists around 300,000 distinct CDR3 sequences; over 4% were seen once. The chain has TRBV18 and TRBJ2-5; D unclear. The sample in question was PBMCs, obtained 5 days after the yellow fever booster vaccination. The sequence came from a man between 18 and 35 years old who received the YFV17D yellow fever vaccine. CDR3 nucleotides: TGTGCCAGCTCACCACTCTTGGTGATCCAAGGCCCGGAGACCCAGTACTTC. Protein: CASSPLLVIQGPETQYF.